These 9 T cell receptor beta chains came from one sample sequenced in a study of blood T cell repertoires in COVID-19. Generated by immunoSEQ multiplex PCR, the TCRdb table keeps only in-frame clones and is missing some. The sample consists of more than 300,000 clones, around 90% of them appearing once. The sequenced material came from peripheral blood. The receptors were gathered from a woman in her forties with COVID-19, enrolled during active disease.

J is TRBJ1-4 and V is TRBV7-2; D gene ambiguous. This CDR3 spans 12 amino acids. From germline, CDR1 is SGHTA and CDR2 FQGNSA. V shed 4 bases and J shed 6 bases, with 6 bases lying between them. The CDR3 region is CASSSVDEKLFF. The CDR3 DNA reads as TGTGCCAGCAGCTCGGTAGATGAAAAACTGTTTTTT. The complete variable domain, with remaining parts taken from reference TRBV7-2 and TRBJ1-4, reads GAGVSQSPSNKVTEKGKDVELRCDPISGHTALYWYRQSLGQGLEFLIYFQGNSAPDKSGLPSDRFSAERTGGSVSTLTIQRTQQEDSAVYLCASSSVDEKLFFGSGTQLSVL.

This clone was counted only a few times. The chain uses TRBV19 and TRBJ1-1; TRBD1 might be the D (6 bases). Germline assignment: CDR1 LNHDA and CDR2 SQIVND (reference sequence). The CDR3 runs to 16 residues. V lost 4 bases, J lost 0 bases, and 15 bases lay in between. The CDR3 nucleotides are TGTGCCAGTAGTAGTCTTAGGGGGTTCATGAACACTGAAGCTTTCTTT. It translates to CASSSLRGFMNTEAFF.

The chain combines TRBV7-2 with TRBJ2-2; 10 nucleotides match TRBD1. Germline V lookup: CDR1 SGHTA, CDR2 FQGNSA. The CDR3 contains 15 residues. With 0 bases clipped from V and 7 bases from J, the junction kept 2 bases outside the gene matches. The chain's CDR3 is CASSLAGQGSGELFF. In nucleotides, the CDR3 is TGTGCCAGCAGCTTAGCGGGACAGGGGAGCGGGGAGCTGTTTTTT. The full variable domain, with the rest looked up from reference TRBV7-2 and TRBJ2-2, is GAGVSQSPSNKVTEKGKDVELRCDPISGHTALYWYRQSLGQGLEFLIYFQGNSAPDKSGLPSDRFSAERTGGSVSTLTIQRTQQEDSAVYLCASSLAGQGSGELFFGEGSRLTVL.

On this clone: A read error may account for a junction end that differs from germline. This rearrangement joins TRBV7-2 to TRBJ1-4; TRBD1 is a possible D gene (6 bases). Germline CDR1 and CDR2: SGHTA and FQGNSA. The CDR3 has 13 residues. The CDR3 coding sequence is TGTGCCAGCAGTTGGGGGCCTAACGAAAAACTGTTTTTT. Residues: CASSWGPNEKLFF.

V is TRBV5-1 and J is TRBJ2-3, with 10 bases aligning to TRBD2. The junction had 3 bases not matched to a gene; V was cut back by 4 bases and J by 4 bases. The CDR3 sequence is 14 residues long. Looked up from germline, CDR1 is SGHRS and CDR2 is YFSETQ. This chain's CDR3 is CASSPGTSADTQYF. CDR3 in DNA: TGCGCCAGCAGCCCGGGGACTAGCGCAGATACGCAGTATTTT.

This chain joins TRBV30 and TRBJ2-1, with 7 bases matching TRBD1. The CDR3 is 13 amino acids. From germline, CDR1 is GTSNPN and CDR2 SVGIG (reference sequence). The V segment lost 2 bases and the J segment 4 bases; nucleotides outside the gene matches: 2. The CDR3 nucleotides read TGTGCCTGGAGTACGACAGGGTACAATGAGCAGTTCTTC. This gives the protein CAWSTTGYNEQFF.

This chain links TRBV5-5 with TRBJ2-7, with a possible D match to TRBD2 (5 bases). CDR1 SGHKS and CDR2 YYEKEE come from the germline V gene (reference sequence). This CDR3 region has 13 residues. V was trimmed by 6 bases and J by 3 bases, leaving 13 bases between them. The CDR3 nucleotides are TGTGCCAGCACCATTAGCGTCTACTACGAGCAGTACTTC. Translated: CASTISVYYEQYF.

The chain combines TRBV30 with TRBJ1-4; D perhaps matches TRBD1 (5 bases). The CDR3 length is 15 residues. The germline V gene encodes CDR1 GTSNPN and CDR2 SVGIG (reference sequence). The V gene lost 0 bases and the J gene lost 2 bases, with 10 bases spanning the gap. CDR3 residues: CAWSVRGGTNEKLFF. DNA for the CDR3: TGTGCCTGGAGTGTACGCGGGGGGACTAATGAAAAACTGTTTTTT.

The chain employs TRBV15 and TRBJ1-2; tentatively, D is TRBD1 (5 bases). Germline V gene sequence: CDR1 LNHNV, CDR2 YYDKDF (reference sequence). The CDR3 spans 14 residues. Trimming removed 8 bases from V and 0 bases from J, with 13 bases in between. The CDR3 DNA sequence: TGTGCCACCTCGTCGACAGACGCTAACTATGGCTACACCTTC. This encodes CATSSTDANYGYTF.